This T cell receptor beta chain was captured by sequencing in a study of T cell responses to AZD1222 COVID-19 vaccine. Overall study results and limits: A reported finding is that nearly half of spike-specific TCRs target unmutated variant regions. Donors skewed white British and female; clonal diversity was possibly underestimated. Only a handful of AZD1222 recipients, roughly 6 in all, had baseline seropositivity.

Here immunoSEQ multiplex PCR was the method, and the copy in TCRdb shows in-frame clones only, minus some. This table holds about 210,000 clones, 94% found once. The CDR3 covers 15 residues. Germline CDR1 and CDR2: MNHNY and SVGAGI (reference sequence). V shed 5 bases and J 7 bases; nucleotides not matched to a gene: 6. This clone was observed a single time. Its target is not known. This receptor was identified in an adult who received the MenACWY meningococcal vaccine as a control. The sample was peripheral blood, taken 28 days after the second dose of the MenACWY control vaccine. The rearrangement links TRBV6-6 to TRBJ2-1; 12 bases map to TRBD2. The CDR3 region is CASSPLAGGPNEQFF. The CDR3 DNA is TGTGCCAGCAGTCCCCTAGCGGGGGGGCCTAATGAGCAGTTCTTC.